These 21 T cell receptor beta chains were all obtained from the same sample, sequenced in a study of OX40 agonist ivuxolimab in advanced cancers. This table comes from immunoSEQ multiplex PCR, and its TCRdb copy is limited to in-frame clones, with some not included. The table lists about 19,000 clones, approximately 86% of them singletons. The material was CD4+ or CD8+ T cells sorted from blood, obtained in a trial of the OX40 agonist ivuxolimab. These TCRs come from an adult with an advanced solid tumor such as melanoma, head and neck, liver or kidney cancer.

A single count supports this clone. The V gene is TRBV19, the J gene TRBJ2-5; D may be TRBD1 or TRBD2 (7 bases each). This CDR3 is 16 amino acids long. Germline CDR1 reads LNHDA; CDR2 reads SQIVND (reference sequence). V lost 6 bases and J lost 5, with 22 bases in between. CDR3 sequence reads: CASRPQGGGLGETQYF. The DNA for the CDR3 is TGTGCCAGTAGGCCCCAGGGGGGGGGCCTAGGGGAGACCCAGTACTTC.

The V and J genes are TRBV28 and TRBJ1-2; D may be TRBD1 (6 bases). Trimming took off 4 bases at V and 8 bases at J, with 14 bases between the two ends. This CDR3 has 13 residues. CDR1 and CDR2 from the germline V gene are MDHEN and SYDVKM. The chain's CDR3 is CASSSPGDGGYTF. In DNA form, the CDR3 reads TGTGCCAGCAGTTCCCCAGGGGACGGGGGCTACACCTTC.

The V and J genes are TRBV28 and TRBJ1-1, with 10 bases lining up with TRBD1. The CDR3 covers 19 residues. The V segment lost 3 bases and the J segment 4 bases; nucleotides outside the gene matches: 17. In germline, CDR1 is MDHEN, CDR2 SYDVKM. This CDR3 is CASSFGLVGTGVVGTEAFF. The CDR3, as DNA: TGTGCCAGCAGTTTTGGATTAGTGGGGACAGGGGTTGTGGGCACTGAAGCTTTCTTT.

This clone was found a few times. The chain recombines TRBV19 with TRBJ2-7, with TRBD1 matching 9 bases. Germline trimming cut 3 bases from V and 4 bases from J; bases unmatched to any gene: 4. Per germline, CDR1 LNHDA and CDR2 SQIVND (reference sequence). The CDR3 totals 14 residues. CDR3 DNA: TGTGCCAGTAGTATGGGGGGACAGGGTTACGAGCAGTACTTC. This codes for CASSMGGQGYEQYF.

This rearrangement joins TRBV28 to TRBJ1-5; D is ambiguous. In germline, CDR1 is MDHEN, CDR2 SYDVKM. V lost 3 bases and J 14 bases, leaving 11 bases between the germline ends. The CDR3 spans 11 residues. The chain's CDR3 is CASSFGRPEHF. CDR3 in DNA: TGTGCCAGCAGTTTTGGGAGGCCAGAGCATTTT.

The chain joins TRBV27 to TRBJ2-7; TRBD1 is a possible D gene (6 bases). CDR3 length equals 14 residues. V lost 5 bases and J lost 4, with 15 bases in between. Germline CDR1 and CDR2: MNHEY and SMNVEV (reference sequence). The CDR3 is CASSPRGRTYEQYF. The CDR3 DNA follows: TGTGCCAGCAGTCCCAGGGGACGGACATACGAGCAGTACTTC.

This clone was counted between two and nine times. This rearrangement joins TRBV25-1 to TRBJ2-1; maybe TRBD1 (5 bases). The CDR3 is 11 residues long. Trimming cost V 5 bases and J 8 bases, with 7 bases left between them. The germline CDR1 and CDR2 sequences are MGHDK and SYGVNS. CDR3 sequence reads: CASSWGDEQFF. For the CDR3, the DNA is TGTGCCAGCAGTTGGGGCGATGAGCAGTTCTTC.

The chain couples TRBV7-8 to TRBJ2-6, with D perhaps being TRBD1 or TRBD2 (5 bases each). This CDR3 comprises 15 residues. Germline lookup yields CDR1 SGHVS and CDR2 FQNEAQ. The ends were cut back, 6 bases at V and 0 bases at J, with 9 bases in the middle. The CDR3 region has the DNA TGTGCCAGCAGAGACGGGACCTCTGGGGCCAACGTCCTGACTTTC. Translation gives CASRDGTSGANVLTF.

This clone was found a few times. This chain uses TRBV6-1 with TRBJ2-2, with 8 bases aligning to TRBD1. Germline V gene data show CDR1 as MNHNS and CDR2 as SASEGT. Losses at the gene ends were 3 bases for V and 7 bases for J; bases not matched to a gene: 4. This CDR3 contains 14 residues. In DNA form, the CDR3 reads TGTGCCAGCAGTGACAGGGGGCGCAGCGGGGAGCTGTTTTTT. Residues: CASSDRGRSGELFF.

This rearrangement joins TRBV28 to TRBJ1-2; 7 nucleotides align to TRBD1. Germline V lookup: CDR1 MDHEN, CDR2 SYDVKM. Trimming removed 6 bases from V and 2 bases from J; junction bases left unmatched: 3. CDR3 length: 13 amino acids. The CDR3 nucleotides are TGTGCCAGCAGGCACAGGGGAAACTATGGCTACACCTTC. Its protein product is CASRHRGNYGYTF.

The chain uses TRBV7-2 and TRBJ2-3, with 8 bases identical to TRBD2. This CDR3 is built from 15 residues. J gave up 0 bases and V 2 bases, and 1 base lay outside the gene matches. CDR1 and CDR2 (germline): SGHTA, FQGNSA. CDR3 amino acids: CASSLLAGSTDTQYF. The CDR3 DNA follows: TGTGCCAGCAGCTTACTAGCGGGTAGCACAGATACGCAGTATTTT.

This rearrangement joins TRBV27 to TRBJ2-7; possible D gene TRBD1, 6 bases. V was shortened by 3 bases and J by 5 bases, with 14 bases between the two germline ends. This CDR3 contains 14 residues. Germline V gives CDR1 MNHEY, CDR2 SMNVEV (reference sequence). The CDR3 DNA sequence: TGTGCCAGCAGTTTCGGGGACATATTCGACGAGCAGTACTTC. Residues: CASSFGDIFDEQYF.

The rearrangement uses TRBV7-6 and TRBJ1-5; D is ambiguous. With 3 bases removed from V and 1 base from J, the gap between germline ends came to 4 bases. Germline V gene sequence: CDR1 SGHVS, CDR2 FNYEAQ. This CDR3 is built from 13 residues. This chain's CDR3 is CASSFESNQPQHF. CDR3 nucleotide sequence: TGTGCCAGCAGCTTTGAAAGCAATCAGCCCCAGCATTTT.

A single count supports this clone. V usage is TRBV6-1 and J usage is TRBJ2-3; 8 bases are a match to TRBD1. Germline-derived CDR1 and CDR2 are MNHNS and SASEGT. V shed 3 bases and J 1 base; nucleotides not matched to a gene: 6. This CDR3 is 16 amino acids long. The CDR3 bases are TGTGCCAGCAGTGATCTACCGGGACAGGGCACAGATACGCAGTATTTT. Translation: CASSDLPGQGTDTQYF.

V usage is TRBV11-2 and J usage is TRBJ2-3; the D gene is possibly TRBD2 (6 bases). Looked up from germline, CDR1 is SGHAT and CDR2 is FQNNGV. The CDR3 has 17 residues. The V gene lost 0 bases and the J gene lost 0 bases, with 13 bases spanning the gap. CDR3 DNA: TGTGCCAGCAGCTTAGACCCTGGGGGGACTAGCACAGATACGCAGTATTTT. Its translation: CASSLDPGGTSTDTQYF.

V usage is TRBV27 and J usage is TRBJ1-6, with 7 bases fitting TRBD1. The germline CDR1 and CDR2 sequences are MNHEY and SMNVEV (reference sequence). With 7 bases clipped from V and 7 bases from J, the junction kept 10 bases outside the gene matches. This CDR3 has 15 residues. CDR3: CASTPTGEVNSPLHF. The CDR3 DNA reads TGTGCCAGCACCCCTACAGGGGAGGTCAATTCACCCCTCCACTTT.

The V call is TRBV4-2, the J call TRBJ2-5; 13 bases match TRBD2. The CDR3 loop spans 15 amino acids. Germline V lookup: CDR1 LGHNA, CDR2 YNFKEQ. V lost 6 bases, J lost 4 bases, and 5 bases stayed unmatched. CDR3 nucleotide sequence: TGTGCCAGCAGGGGGACTAGCGGGGAGGGAGAGACCCAGTACTTC. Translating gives CASRGTSGEGETQYF.

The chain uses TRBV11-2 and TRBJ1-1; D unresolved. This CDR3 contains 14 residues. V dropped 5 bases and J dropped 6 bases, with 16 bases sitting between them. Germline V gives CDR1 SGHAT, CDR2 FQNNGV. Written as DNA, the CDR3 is TGTGCCAGCAGCCTTAAACCGTGGATGGCTGAAGCTTTCTTT. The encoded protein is CASSLKPWMAEAFF.

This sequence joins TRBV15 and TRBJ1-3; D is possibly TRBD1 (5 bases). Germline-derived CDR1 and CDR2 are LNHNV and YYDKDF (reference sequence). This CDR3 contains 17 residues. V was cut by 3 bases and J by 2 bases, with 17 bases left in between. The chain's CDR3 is CATSSYKDISPGNTIYF. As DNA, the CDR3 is TGTGCCACCAGCAGCTACAAGGACATCAGTCCTGGAAACACCATATATTTT.

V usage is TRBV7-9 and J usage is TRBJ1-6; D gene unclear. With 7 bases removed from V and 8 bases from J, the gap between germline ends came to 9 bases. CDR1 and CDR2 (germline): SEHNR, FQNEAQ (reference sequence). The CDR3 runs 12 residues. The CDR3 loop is CASTIAHSPLHF. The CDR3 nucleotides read TGTGCCAGCACCATTGCGCATTCACCCCTCCACTTT.

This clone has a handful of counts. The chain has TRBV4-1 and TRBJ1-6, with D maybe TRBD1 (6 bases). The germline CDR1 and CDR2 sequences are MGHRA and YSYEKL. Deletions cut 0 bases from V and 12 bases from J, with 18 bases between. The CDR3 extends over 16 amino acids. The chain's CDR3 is CASSQESRQAHGPLHF. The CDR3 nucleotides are TGCGCCAGCAGCCAAGAGTCCCGACAGGCCCATGGACCCCTCCACTTT.